This T cell receptor (beta chain) stems from a study of sequential checkpoint blockade in melanoma. Produced via immunoSEQ multiplex PCR; TCRdb's table is partial and in-frame only. The sample holds tens of thousands of clones, 55% to 70% seen once. Germline CDR1 and CDR2: LNHDA and SQIVND (reference sequence). The CDR3 totals 14 residues. Trimming at V came to 5 bases and at J to 15 bases, leaving 12 bases not matched to a gene. Noted treatment: randomized to nivolumab then ipilimumab (arm A) or the reverse (arm B). DNA-damaging chemotherapy had not been given to any patient beforehand. The sequence derives from a human donor with melanoma. This sample comprised CD8+ T cells sorted from blood (inferred from file names), obtained from a patient given nivolumab and ipilimumab in sequence. The genes are TRBV19 and TRBJ2-1; 11 nucleotides match TRBD2. The chain's CDR3 is CASSSLAGDRFPFF. CDR3 nucleotide sequence: TGTGCCAGTAGTTCACTAGCGGGGGATCGGTTTCCGTTCTTC.